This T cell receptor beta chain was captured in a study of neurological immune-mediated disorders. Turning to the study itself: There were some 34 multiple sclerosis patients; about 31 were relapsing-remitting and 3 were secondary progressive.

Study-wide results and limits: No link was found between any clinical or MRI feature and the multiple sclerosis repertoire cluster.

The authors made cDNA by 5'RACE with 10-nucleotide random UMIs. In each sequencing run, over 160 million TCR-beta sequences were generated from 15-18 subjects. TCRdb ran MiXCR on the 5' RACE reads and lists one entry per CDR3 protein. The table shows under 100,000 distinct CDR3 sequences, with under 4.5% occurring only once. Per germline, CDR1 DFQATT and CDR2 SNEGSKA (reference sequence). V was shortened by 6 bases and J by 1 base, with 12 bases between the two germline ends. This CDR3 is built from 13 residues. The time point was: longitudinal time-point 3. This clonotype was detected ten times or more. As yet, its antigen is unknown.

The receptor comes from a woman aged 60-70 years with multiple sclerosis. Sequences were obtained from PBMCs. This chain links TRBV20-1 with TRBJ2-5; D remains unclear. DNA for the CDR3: TGCAGTGCAATTTTCGGCTTCCAAGAGACCCAGTACTTC. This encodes CSAIFGFQETQYF.